This T cell receptor (beta chain) came from a study of blood T cell repertoires in COVID-19. Sequencing used immunoSEQ multiplex PCR; TCRdb keeps in-frame clones, though not all of them. The repertoire holds 150,000 to 250,000 clones, 75% to 90% seen once, with around 2% in the top ten. This study enrolled people aged about 18 to 90 from 20 to 25 US geographic areas. Allocation to cohorts depended on clinical history reported by the participants. The sequence came from a woman in her twenties or thirties who had recovered from COVID-19. Sequences were obtained from PBMCs or T cells enriched from blood (not recorded which).

The CDR3 loop reads CSVPGTSGRAFSYNEQFF. CDR3 bases: TGCAGCGTGCCCGGGACTAGCGGGAGGGCCTTCTCCTACAATGAGCAGTTCTTC. The chain is built from TRBV29-1 and TRBJ2-1; the match to TRBD2 covers 16 bases. CDR1 is SQVTM and CDR2 is ANQGSEA in the germline V gene. The CDR3 is 18 residues long. V trimming: 6 bases; J trimming: 0 bases; junction bases outside the gene matches: 8.